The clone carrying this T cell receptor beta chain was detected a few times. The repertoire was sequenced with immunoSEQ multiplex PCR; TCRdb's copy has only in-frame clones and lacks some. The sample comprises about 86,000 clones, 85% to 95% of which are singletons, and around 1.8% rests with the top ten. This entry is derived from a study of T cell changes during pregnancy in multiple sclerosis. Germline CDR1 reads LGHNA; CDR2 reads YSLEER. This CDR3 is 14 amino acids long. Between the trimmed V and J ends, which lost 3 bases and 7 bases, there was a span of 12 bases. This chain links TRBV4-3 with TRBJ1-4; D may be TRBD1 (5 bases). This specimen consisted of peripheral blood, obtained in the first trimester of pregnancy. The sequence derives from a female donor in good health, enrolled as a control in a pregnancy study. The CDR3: CASSHTSGGEKLFF. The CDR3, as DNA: TGCGCCAGCAGCCACACCTCCGGGGGTGAAAAACTGTTTTTT.